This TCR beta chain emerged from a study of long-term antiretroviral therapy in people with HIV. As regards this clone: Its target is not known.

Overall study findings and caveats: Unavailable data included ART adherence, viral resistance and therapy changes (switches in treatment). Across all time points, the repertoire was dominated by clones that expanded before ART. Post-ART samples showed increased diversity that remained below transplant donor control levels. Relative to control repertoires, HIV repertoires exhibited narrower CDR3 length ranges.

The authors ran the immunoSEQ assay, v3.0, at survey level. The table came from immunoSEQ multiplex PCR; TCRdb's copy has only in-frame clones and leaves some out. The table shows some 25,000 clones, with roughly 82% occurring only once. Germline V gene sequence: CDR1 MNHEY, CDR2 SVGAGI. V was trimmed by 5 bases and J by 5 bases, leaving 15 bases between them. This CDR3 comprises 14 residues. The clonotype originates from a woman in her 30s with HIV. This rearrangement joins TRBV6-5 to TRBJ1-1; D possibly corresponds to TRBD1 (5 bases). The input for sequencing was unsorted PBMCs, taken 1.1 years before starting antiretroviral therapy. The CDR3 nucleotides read TGTGCCAGCAGTGGCCGGGGAAAGGGGACTGAAGCTTTCTTT. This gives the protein CASSGRGKGTEAFF.